This T cell receptor beta chain originates from a study of glioma-infiltrating T cells after dendritic cell vaccination. Points on this clone: Its antigen is undetermined.

V dropped 5 bases and J dropped 5 bases, with 19 bases sitting between them. CDR3 length: 16 residues. Germline loops: CDR1 SEHNR, CDR2 FQNEAQ (reference sequence). Study results and caveats: Higher TCR clonality did not directly relate to longer survival.

Sequencing used immunoSEQ multiplex PCR; TCRdb keeps in-frame clones, though not all of them. The repertoire holds 90,000 to 95,000 clones, with 80% to 90% as singletons. Documented time point: after dendritic cell vaccination, including at tumor progression/relapse. Isocitrate dehydrogenase mutation was absent in all glioblastoma patients. The material was blood, obtained after dendritic cell vaccination. The TCR sequence derives from a human donor with glioblastoma. The genes are TRBV7-9 and TRBJ1-5, with D uncertain. This CDR3 reads CASSPLEAGNYQPQHF. The DNA of the CDR3 is TGTGCCAGCAGCCCACTGGAGGCGGGAAATTATCAGCCCCAGCATTTT.